A single T cell receptor (beta chain) is shown here with its context. This entry is derived from a study of PD-L1 blockade in urothelial cancer. Study-wide context: At 6 weeks and at 3 weeks (second dose) after treatment start, blood was analyzed.

As for time point: peripheral blood 6 weeks after treatment start. Every patient provided from 1 to 8 samples, collected pretreatment and on-treatment. After removal of 5 bases from V and 7 bases from J, the junction contained 21 bases not matched to a gene. Germline CDR1 and CDR2: MNHEY and SMNVEV (reference sequence). The CDR3 runs 18 residues. PCRs each included synthetic TCR analog templates spiked in. Sequencing used immunoSEQ multiplex PCR; TCRdb keeps in-frame clones, though not all of them. This repertoire shows about 76,000 clones, approximately 90% found once; its top ten account for roughly 0.9%.

The starting material was PBMCs, obtained around atezolizumab (anti-PD-L1) treatment. The sequence was obtained from a woman older than 75 with urothelial cancer. The gene calls are TRBV27 and TRBJ1-1; the match to TRBD1 covers 8 bases. For the CDR3, the DNA is TGTGCCAGCAGTCTCCTGGTGACCTTCACAGGGGGAGACGGTGAAGCTTTCTTT. It yields the protein CASSLLVTFTGGDGEAFF.